This TCR beta chain stems from a study of CD8 T cells in ankylosing spondylitis. This CDR3 is 14 amino acids long. The V end lost 4 bases, the J end lost 2 bases, and 13 bases lay between the germline ends. Per germline, CDR1 SGDLS and CDR2 YYNGEE. Study-wide results and limits: Researchers reportedly found disease-linked clones significantly enriched in matched ankylosing spondylitis synovial fluid. Prior work had noted some motif variants in reactive arthritis blood and synovial fluid.

Using its own MiXCR run on the 5' RACE reads, TCRdb lists one record per CDR3 protein. The sample holds roughly 14,000 distinct CDR3 sequences, 2.8% seen once. There are many counts of this clonotype. The antigen remains undetermined. The V and J genes are TRBV9 and TRBJ2-7; unclear D gene. The specimen sequenced was blood, either unsorted or a sorted T cell fraction (not recorded which). The sequence was collected from a male donor with ankylosing spondylitis or in good health (not recorded which). The CDR3 loop is CASSPRPDAYEQYF. The CDR3 bases are TGTGCCAGCAGCCCCCGGCCTGACGCCTACGAGCAGTACTTC.